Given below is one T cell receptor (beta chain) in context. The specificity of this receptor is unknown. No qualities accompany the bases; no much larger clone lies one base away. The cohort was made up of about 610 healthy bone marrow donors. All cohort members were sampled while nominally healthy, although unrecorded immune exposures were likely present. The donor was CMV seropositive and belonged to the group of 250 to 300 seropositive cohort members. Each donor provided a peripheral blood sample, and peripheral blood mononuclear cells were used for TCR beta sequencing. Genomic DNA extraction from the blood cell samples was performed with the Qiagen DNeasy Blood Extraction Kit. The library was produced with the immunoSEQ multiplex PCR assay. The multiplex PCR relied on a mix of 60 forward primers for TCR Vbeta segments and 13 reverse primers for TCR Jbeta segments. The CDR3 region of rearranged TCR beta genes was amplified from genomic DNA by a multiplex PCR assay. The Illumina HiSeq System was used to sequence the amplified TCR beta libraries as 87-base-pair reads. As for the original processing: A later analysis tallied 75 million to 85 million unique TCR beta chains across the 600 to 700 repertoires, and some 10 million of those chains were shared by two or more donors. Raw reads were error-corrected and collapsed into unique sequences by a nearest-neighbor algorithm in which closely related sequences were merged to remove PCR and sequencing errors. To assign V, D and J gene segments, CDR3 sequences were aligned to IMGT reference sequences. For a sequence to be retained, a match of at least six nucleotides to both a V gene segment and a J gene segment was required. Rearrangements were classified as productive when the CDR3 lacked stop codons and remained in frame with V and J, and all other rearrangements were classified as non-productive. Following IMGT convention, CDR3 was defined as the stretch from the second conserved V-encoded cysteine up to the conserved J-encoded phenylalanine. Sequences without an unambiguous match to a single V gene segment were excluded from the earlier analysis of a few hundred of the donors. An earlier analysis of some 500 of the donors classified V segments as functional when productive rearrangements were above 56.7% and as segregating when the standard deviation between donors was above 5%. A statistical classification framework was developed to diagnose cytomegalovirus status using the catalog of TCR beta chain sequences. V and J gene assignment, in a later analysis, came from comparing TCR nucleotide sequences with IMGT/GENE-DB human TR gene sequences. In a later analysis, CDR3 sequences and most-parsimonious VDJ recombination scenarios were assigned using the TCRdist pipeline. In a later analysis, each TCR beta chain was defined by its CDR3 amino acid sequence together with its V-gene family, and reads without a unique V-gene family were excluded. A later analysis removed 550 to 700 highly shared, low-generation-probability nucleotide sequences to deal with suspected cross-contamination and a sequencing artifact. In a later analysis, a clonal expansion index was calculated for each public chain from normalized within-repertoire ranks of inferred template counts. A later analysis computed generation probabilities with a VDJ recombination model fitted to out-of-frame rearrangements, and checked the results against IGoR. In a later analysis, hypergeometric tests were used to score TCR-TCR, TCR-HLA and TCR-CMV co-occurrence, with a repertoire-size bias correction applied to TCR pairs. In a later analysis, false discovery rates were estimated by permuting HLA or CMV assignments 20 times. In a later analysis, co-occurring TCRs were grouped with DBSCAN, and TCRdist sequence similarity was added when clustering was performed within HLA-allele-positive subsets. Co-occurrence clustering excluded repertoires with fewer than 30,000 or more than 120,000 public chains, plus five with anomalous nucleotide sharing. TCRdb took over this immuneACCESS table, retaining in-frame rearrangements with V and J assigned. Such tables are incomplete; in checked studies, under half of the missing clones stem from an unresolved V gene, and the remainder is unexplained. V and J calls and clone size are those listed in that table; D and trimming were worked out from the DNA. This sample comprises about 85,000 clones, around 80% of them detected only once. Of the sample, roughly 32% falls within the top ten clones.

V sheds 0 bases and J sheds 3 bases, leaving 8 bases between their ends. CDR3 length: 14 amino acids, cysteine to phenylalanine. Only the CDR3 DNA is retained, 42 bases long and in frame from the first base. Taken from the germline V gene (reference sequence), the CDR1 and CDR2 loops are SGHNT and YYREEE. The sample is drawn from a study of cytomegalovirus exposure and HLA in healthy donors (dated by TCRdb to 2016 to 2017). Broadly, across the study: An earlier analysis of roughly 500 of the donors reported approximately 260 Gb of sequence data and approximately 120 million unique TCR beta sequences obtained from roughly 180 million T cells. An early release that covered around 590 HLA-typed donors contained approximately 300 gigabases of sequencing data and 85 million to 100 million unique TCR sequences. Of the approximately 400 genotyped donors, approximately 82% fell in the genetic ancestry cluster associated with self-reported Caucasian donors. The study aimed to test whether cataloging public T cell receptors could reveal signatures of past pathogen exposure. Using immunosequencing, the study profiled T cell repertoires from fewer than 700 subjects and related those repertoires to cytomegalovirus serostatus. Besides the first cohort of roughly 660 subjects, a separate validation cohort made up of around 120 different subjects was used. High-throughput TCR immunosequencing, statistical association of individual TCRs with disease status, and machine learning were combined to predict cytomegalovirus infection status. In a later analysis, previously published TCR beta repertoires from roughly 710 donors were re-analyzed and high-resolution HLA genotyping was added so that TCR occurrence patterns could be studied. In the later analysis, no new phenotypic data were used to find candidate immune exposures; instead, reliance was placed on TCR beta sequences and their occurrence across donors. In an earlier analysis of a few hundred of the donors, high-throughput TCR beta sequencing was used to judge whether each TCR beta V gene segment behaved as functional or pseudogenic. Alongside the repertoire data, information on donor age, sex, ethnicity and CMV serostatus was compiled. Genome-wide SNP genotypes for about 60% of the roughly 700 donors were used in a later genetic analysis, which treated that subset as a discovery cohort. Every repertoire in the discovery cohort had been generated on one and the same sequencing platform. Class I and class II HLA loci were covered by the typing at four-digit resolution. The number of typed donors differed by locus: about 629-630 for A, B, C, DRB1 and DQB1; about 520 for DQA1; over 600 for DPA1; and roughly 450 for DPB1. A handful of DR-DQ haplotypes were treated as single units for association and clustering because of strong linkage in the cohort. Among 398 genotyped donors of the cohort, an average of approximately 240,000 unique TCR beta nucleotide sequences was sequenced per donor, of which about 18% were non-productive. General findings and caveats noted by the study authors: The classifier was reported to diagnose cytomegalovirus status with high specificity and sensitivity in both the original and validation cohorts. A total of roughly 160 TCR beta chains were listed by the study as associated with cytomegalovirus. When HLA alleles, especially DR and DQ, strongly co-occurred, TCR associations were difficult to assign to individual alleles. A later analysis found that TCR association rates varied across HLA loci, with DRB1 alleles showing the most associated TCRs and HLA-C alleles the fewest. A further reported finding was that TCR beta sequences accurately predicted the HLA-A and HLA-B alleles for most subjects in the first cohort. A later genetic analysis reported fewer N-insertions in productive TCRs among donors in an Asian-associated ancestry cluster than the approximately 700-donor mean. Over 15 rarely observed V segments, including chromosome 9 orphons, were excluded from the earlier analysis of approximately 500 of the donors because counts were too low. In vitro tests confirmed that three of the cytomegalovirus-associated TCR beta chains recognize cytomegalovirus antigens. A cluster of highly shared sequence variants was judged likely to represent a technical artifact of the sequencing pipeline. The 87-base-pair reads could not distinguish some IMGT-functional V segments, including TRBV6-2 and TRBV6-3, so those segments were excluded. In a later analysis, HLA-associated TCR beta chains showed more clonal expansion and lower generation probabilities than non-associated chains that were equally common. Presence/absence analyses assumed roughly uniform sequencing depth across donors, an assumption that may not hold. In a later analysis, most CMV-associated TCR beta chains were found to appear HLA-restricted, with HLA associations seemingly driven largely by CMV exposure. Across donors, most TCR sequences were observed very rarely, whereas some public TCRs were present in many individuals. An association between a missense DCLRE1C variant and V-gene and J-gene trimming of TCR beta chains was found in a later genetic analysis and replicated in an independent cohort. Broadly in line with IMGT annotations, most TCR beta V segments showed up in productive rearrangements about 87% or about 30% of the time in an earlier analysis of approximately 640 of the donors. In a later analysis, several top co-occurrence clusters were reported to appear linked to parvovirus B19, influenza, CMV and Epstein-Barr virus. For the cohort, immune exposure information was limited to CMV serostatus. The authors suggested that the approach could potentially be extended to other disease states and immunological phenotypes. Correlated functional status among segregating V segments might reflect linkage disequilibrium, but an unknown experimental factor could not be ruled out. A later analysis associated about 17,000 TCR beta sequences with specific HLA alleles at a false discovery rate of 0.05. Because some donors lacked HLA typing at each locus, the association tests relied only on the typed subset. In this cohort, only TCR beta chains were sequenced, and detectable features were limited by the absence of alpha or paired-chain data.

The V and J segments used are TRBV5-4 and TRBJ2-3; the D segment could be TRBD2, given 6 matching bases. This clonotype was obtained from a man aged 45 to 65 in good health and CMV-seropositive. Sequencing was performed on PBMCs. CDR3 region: CASSLVGTTDTQYF. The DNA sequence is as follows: TGTGCCAGCAGCTTGGTCGGGACTACAGATACGCAGTATTTT.